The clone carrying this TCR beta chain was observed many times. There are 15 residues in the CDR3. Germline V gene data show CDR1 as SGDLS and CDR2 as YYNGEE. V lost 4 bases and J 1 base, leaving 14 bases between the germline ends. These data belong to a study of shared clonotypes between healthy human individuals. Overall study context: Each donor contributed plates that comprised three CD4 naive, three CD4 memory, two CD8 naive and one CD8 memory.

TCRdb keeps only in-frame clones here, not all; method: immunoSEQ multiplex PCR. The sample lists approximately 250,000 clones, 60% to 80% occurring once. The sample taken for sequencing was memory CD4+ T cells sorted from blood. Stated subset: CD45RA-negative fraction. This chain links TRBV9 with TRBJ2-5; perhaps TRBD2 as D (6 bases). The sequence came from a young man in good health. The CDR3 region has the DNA TGTGCCAGCAGCTCCGGACTAATTCCCCAAGAGACCCAGTACTTC. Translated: CASSSGLIPQETQYF.